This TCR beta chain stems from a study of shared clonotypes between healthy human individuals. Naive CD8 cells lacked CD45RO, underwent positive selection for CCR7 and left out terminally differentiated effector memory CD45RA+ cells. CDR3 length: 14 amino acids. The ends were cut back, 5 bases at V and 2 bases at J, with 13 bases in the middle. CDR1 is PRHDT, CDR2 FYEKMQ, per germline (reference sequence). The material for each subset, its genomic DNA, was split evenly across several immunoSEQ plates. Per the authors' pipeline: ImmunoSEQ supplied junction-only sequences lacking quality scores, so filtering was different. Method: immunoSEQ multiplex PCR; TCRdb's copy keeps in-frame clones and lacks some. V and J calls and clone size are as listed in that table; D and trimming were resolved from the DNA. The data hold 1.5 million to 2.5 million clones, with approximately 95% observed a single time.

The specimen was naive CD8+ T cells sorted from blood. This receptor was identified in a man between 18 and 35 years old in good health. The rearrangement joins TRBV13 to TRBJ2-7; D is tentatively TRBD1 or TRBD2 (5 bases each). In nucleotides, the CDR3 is TGTGCCAGCAGCACCCGGGGCAGCACCTACGAGCAGTACTTC. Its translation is CASSTRGSTYEQYF.